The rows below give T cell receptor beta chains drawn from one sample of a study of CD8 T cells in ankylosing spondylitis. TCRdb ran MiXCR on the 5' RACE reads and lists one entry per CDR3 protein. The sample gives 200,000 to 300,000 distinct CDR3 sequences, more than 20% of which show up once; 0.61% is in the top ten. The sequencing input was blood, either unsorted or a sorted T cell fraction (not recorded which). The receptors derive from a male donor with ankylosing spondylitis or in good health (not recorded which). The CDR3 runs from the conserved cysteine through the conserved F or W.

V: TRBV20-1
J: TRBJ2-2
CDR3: CSPRASGTGELFF

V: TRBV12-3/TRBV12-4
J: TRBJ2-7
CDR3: CASSRDYSYEQYF

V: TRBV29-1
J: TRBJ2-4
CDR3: CSVGVQKNIQYF

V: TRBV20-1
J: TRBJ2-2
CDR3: CSARATGTTGELFF

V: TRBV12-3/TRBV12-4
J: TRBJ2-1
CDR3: CASRSKGSEQFF

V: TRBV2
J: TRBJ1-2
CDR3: CASSETGGGYGYTF

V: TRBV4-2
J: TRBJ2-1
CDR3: CASSQRTGGKVDEQFF

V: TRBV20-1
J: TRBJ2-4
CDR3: CSARTSGGSDIQYF

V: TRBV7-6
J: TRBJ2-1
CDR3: CASSWTRREQFF

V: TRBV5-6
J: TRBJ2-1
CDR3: CASSLVLQVEDNEQFF

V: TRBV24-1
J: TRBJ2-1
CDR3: CATSPGRVNEQFF

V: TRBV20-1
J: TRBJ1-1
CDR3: CSATSSAPNTEAFF

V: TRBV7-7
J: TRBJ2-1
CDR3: CASSSSYGNEQFF

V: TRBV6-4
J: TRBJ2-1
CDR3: CASSDGDPPEQFF

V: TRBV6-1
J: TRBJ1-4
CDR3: CASSRTTFSEKLFF

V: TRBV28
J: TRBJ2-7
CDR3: CASTGRLARVQYF

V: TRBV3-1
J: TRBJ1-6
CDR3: CASSPSLRDSPLHF

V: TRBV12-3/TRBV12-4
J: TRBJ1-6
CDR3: CASSWDRGTSPLHF

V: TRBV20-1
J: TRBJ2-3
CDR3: CSPSGGGTDTQYF

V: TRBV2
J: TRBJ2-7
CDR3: CASSDQGGLYEQYF

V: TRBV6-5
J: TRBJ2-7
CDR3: CASSYSSQEPYEQYF

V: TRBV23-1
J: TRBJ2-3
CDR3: CASSHAWEGTDTQYF

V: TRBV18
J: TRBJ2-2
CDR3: CASSPLGTGGELFF

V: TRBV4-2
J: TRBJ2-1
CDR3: CASSQAGTASYNEQFF

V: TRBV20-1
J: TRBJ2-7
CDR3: CSARKASGGRTYEQYF

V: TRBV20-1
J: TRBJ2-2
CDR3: CSAKDRLNTGELFF

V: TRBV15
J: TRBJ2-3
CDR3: CATSVGPGGRADTQYF

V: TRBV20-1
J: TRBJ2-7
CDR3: CSARVGTGGTYEQYF

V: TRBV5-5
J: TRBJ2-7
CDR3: CASSLAPGGAYEQYF

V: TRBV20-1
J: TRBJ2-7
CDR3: CSAEDSSSYEQYF

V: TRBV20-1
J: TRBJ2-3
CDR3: CSAPSGARTDTQYF

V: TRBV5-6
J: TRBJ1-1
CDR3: CASSLPTGKNTEAFF

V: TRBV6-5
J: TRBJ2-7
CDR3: CASSWVPTVIWEQYF

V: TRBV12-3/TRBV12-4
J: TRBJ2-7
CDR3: CASKRDRDNSYEQYF

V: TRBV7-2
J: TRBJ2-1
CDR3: CASSQAWSNEQFF

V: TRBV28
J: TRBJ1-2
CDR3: CASSTQGGRSYGYTF

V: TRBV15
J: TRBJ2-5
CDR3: CATSRDRQEMETQYF

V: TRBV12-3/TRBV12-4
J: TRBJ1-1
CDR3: CASSLPREGTEAFF

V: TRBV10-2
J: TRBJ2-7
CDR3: CASRPGNYEQYF

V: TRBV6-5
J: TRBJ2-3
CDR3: CASSPLVADTQYF

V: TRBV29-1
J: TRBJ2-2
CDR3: CSVKQGGDTGELFF

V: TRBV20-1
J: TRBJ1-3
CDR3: CSARDRGSGTTIYF

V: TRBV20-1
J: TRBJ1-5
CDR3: CSATTGGGNQPQHF

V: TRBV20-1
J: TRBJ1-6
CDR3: CSADAAIPFRPLHF

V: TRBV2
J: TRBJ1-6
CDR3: CASSLYNSPLHF

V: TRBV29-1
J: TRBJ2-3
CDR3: CSVVGQGGADTQYF